This T cell receptor beta chain was identified in a study of response to subunit inactivated influenza vaccine. TCRdb redid the calling of the RT-PCR reads with MiXCR, one entry per CDR3 protein. This table holds 450,000 to 600,000 distinct CDR3 sequences, 6.5% to 8% found once. From germline, CDR1 is SGHRS and CDR2 YFSETQ. This CDR3 has 15 residues. Trimming at V came to 0 bases and at J to 2 bases, leaving 4 bases not matched to a gene. Ten or more counts support this clonotype. The sequencing used PBMCs from blood, collected about 23 months after vaccination. This TCR was sampled from a man aged 45-69 years who received an inactivated influenza vaccine. The chain has TRBV5-1 and TRBJ1-1, with 7 bases fitting TRBD1. In nucleotides, the CDR3 is TGCGCCAGCAGCTTGGGGACAGGTTTAAACACTGAAGCTTTCTTT. This gives the protein CASSLGTGLNTEAFF.